The 31 T cell receptor beta chains presented below share a single source sample, sequenced in a study of molecular identifiers for immune sequencing clone quantification. TCRdb called the PCR reads again in MiXCR, with one record for every CDR3 protein. The table includes 600,000 to 650,000 distinct CDR3 sequences, just under 20% detected once. The sample taken for sequencing was naive CD8+ T cells from blood, with Jurkat cell RNA spiked in. Subset given: FACS-sorted CD8+CD4-CCR7+CD45RA+ naive T cells. These receptor sequences come from a human donor in good health. Some libraries in this study had Jurkat cell RNA spiked in.

A remark on this clonotype: One end of the junction does not line up with germline, which may come from a read error. This rearrangement joins TRBV6-2 or TRBV6-3 to TRBJ1-1; D is uncertain. Per the germline V gene, CDR1 is MNHEY and CDR2 is SVGEGT. This CDR3 region has 12 residues. CDR3 amino acids: CAGSYEGDEAFF. Here the CDR3 DNA reads TGTGCCGGCAGTTACGAAGGAGACGAAGCTTTCTTT.

This clonotype was counted many times. The V call is TRBV11-1, the J call TRBJ2-7, with TRBD1 matching over 8 bases. There are 15 residues in the CDR3. Germline CDR1 SGHAT, CDR2 FQDESV (reference sequence). V was pared by 5 bases and J by 2 bases, with 8 bases of the junction left unmatched. CDR3 protein: CASSDRSDRAYEQYF. CDR3 bases: TGTGCCAGCAGCGACCGCTCGGACAGGGCCTACGAGCAGTACTTC.

The chain employs TRBV7-9 and TRBJ2-1; maybe TRBD2 (6 bases). The CDR3 runs 15 residues. V lost 5 bases and J 4 bases, leaving 15 bases between the germline ends. Germline loops: CDR1 SEHNR, CDR2 FQNEAQ (reference sequence). The CDR3 spells CASSPVTRAYNEQFF. The CDR3 bases are TGTGCCAGCAGCCCAGTGACTAGGGCTTACAATGAGCAGTTCTTC.

About this clonotype: A much bigger clone sits one base away, suggesting this may be a read error. J is TRBJ2-1 and V is TRBV7-9; TRBD2 might be the D (5 bases). This CDR3 has 14 amino acids. The V end was cut by 4 bases, the J end by 10 bases, with 17 bases between. CDR1 SEHNR and CDR2 FQNEAQ come from the germline V gene (reference sequence). CDR3 protein: CASSSRDFPYEQFF. In DNA form, the CDR3 reads TGTGCCAGCAGCTCCCGGGATTTCCCCTACGAGCAGTTCTTC. The complete variable domain, with remaining parts taken from reference TRBV7-9 and TRBJ2-1, reads DTGVSQNPRHKITKRGQNVTFRCDPISEHNRLYWYRQTLGQGPEFLTYFQNEAQLEKSRLLSDRFSAERPKGSFSTLEIQRTEQGDSAMYLCASSSRDFPYEQFFGPGTRLTVL.

This clonotype has a count of ten or more. The rearrangement joins TRBV6-2 or TRBV6-3 to TRBJ2-5; tentatively, D is TRBD1 (6 bases). V dropped 0 bases and J dropped 1 base, with 12 bases sitting between them. The CDR3 covers 16 residues. The germline V gene encodes CDR1 MNHEY and CDR2 SVGEGT. This CDR3 is CASSYSPRTVQETQYF. As DNA, the CDR3 is TGTGCCAGCAGTTACTCGCCCAGGACAGTCCAAGAGACCCAGTACTTC.

This clonotype was recorded a few times. V and J are TRBV29-1 and TRBJ1-2; 9 nucleotides agree with TRBD1. Germline CDR1 and CDR2: SQVTM and ANQGSEA. J was trimmed by 7 bases and V by 3 bases; bases with no gene match: 12. The CDR3 is 15 residues long. Written as DNA, the CDR3 is TGCAGCGTTGAGGGTTTGACAGGGGGGGCACCTGGCTACACCTTC. This translates into CSVEGLTGGAPGYTF.

This clonotype has a single count. Just one base apart from a much larger clone, this may be a read error. This rearrangement joins TRBV6-5 to TRBJ2-5; 9 positions match TRBD1. CDR3 length equals 15 residues. Germline loops: CDR1 MNHEY, CDR2 SVGAGI. CDR3 region: CASNTGQGGQETQCF. DNA of the CDR3: TGTGCCAGCAATACGGGACAGGGAGGACAAGAGACCCAGTGCTTC.

This clonotype has at least ten counts. The chain carries TRBV6-2 or TRBV6-3 and TRBJ1-5; D not resolved. Germline V CDR1 and CDR2: MNHEY, SVGEGT. Between the trimmed V and J ends, which lost 7 bases and 0 bases, there was a span of 10 bases. The CDR3 is made up of 14 amino acids. In DNA form, the CDR3 reads TGTGCCAGCAACGGTGGGTATAGCAATCAGCCCCAGCATTTT. Protein product: CASNGGYSNQPQHF.

The rearrangement links TRBV12-3 or TRBV12-4 to TRBJ2-2; the D gene is possibly TRBD1 (7 bases). The CDR3 spans 15 residues. Trimming cost V 6 bases and J 6 bases, with 17 bases left between them. CDR3 DNA: TGTGCCAGCAGCTCCCAGGGGGGTTGGTCCGGGGAGCTGTTTTTT. It encodes CASSSQGGWSGELFF.

With respect to this clonotype: Germline and junction disagree at one end, which may indicate a read error. The rearrangement uses TRBV27 and TRBJ2-1; 8 positions agree with TRBD2. The germline V gene has CDR1 MNHEY and CDR2 SMNVEV (reference sequence). The CDR3 has 15 residues. The CDR3 coding sequence is TGTGCCAGCAAACAACTAGCGGAACTCGGCGATGAGCAGCTCTTC. Translation: CASKQLAELGDEQLF.

This clonotype appeared a few times. One base away lies a much larger clone, so this may be a sequencing read error. The rearrangement joins TRBV6-1 to TRBJ2-7; D remains ambiguous. Per the germline V gene, CDR1 is MNHNS and CDR2 is SASEGT. The CDR3 is 10 amino acids. Here the CDR3 reads CTSSEDEQYF. In nucleotides, the CDR3 is TGTACCAGCAGTGAGGACGAGCAGTACTTC.

In this sample, this clonotype turned up a few times. The chain employs TRBV3-1 and TRBJ2-7; a weak D match, TRBD2 (6 bases). The CDR3 is 16 residues long. With 4 bases removed from V and 0 bases from J, the gap between germline ends came to 16 bases. CDR1 is LGHDT, CDR2 YNNKEL, per germline (reference sequence). The CDR3 sequence: CASSRTRVGGSYEQYF. The CDR3, as DNA: TGTGCCAGCAGCCGGACAAGGGTGGGGGGCTCCTACGAGCAGTACTTC.

This clonotype appeared a few times. This sequence joins TRBV13 and TRBJ2-6; D remains ambiguous. The germline gives CDR1 PRHDT, CDR2 FYEKMQ (reference sequence). The CDR3 extends over 15 amino acids. V was cut by 5 bases and J by 0 bases, with 8 bases left in between. The DNA of the CDR3 is TGTGCCAGCAGCCCCCGGACCTCTGGGGCCAACGTCCTGACTTTC. It codes for CASSPRTSGANVLTF. Complete variable domain (other parts from reference TRBV13 and TRBJ2-6): AAGVIQSPRHLIKEKRETATLKCYPIPRHDTVYWYQQGPGQDPQFLISFYEKMQSDKGSIPDRFSAQQFSDYHSELNMSSLELGDSALYFCASSPRTSGANVLTFGAGSRLTVL.

In its sample, this clonotype was seen many times. The genes are TRBV20-1 and TRBJ2-5, with TRBD2 identical over 8 bases. The trim removed 3 bases at V and 1 base at J, leaving 4 bases unmatched. Germline-derived CDR1 and CDR2 are DFQATT and SNEGSKA (reference sequence). The CDR3 consists of 14 residues. CDR3 sequence reads: CSARASGPQETQYF. CDR3 nucleotides: TGCAGTGCTAGGGCTAGCGGGCCCCAAGAGACCCAGTACTTC.

On this clonotype itself: The CDR3 does not end in the conserved phenylalanine or tryptophan, so this is likely a read error. The chain combines TRBV12-3 or TRBV12-4 with TRBJ2-1, with D possibly being TRBD2 (6 bases). This CDR3 contains 13 residues. V was trimmed by 3 bases and J by 8 bases, leaving 11 bases between them. Here the CDR3 reads CASSFDRGYEQFL. In DNA form, the CDR3 reads TGTGCCAGCAGTTTCGATCGGGGGTATGAGCAGTTCCTC.

This clonotype came up many times. The V call is TRBV12-3 or TRBV12-4, the J call TRBJ2-5; D tentatively reads TRBD1 or TRBD2 (6 bases each). Trimming cost V 6 bases and J 4 bases, with 9 bases left between them. The length of the CDR3 is 12 residues. In DNA form, the CDR3 reads TGTGCCAGCAGGGGGGGCCGAGAGACCCAGTACTTC. Its protein product is CASRGGRETQYF.

The J gene is TRBJ1-1, the V gene TRBV5-5; D not resolved. There are 13 residues in the CDR3. Germline assignment: CDR1 SGHKS and CDR2 YYEKEE (reference sequence). The V end lost 0 bases, the J end lost 4 bases, and 7 bases lay between the germline ends. The DNA of the CDR3 is TGTGCCAGCAGCTTGGAGGAGGGCACTGAAGCTTTCTTT. As protein: CASSLEEGTEAFF.

The sample holds a few counts of this clonotype. CDR3 loop: CASSVAAGSPREKLFF. In nucleotides, the CDR3 is TGTGCCAGCAGCGTAGCCGCCGGGTCCCCTAGAGAAAAACTGTTTTTT. V gene TRBV9 combines with J gene TRBJ1-4, with D hard to call. With 0 bases removed from V and 8 bases from J, the gap between germline ends came to 17 bases. This CDR3 has 16 amino acids. CDR1 is SGDLS, CDR2 YYNGEE, per germline.

This clonotype was seen ten or more times. This CDR3 is CASSLAITMDGGYQPQHF. The DNA of the CDR3 is TGTGCCAGCAGCTTAGCCATAACAATGGACGGAGGGTATCAGCCCCAGCATTTT. This chain links TRBV7-8 with TRBJ1-5; D remains ambiguous. V was cut by 0 bases and J by 5 bases, with 20 bases left in between. The CDR3 extends over 18 amino acids. Germline lookup yields CDR1 SGHVS and CDR2 FQNEAQ.

This clonotype came up many times. CDR3 in DNA: TGTGCCAGCAGCCCCGACAGGGGGCGAGTCACCGGGGAGCTGTTTTTT. Its protein product is CASSPDRGRVTGELFF. This chain links TRBV7-9 with TRBJ2-2; 10 bases match TRBD1. V shed 5 bases, J shed 4 bases, and the junction held 7 bases outside the gene matches. In germline, CDR1 is SEHNR, CDR2 FQNEAQ (reference sequence). The CDR3 loop spans 16 amino acids.

The chain recombines TRBV19 with TRBJ1-5; 7 bases are a match to TRBD1. V was pared by 3 bases and J by 7 bases, with 12 bases of the junction left unmatched. CDR3 length: 16 amino acids. Germline V gives CDR1 LNHDA, CDR2 SQIVND (reference sequence). The CDR3 reads CASSIVGGGEIQPQHF. CDR3 DNA sequence: TGTGCCAGTAGTATTGTCGGAGGGGGCGAGATCCAGCCCCAGCATTTT.

Of note for this clonotype: This could be a read error, since a much larger clone is one nucleotide away. The chain links TRBV16 to TRBJ2-5; 9 bases align to TRBD2. Germline V lookup: CDR1 KGHSY, CDR2 FQNENV. Losses at the gene ends were 1 base for V and 4 bases for J; bases not matched to a gene: 7. The CDR3 is made up of 16 amino acids. DNA of the CDR3: TGTGCCAGCAGCCAATGGCTAGCGGGATGCTTAGAGACCCAGTACTTC. Protein product: CASSQWLAGCLETQYF. The whole variable domain, remainder taken from reference TRBV16 and TRBJ2-5, is GEEVAQTPKHLVRGEGQKAKLYCAPIKGHSYVFWYQQVLKNEFKFLISFQNENVFDETGMPKERFSAKCLPNSPCSLEIQATKLEDSAVYFCASSQWLAGCLETQYFGPGTRLLVL.

At least ten counts were recorded for this clonotype. This chain links TRBV4-2 with TRBJ2-4, with TRBD1 matching 8 bases. The CDR3 contains 18 residues. The junction had 12 bases not matched to a gene; V was cut back by 4 bases and J by 1 base. Germline lookup yields CDR1 LGHNA and CDR2 YNFKEQ. The CDR3 bases are TGTGCCAGCAGCCCTCAAGTCACACAGGGGGGTGCCAAAAACATTCAGTACTTC. Translation gives CASSPQVTQGGAKNIQYF.

The table lists this clonotype with many counts. This sequence joins TRBV11-2 and TRBJ2-1; perhaps TRBD2 as D (6 bases). In germline, CDR1 is SGHAT, CDR2 FQNNGV. V lost 3 bases and J 1 base, leaving 10 bases between the germline ends. The CDR3 loop spans 15 amino acids. The CDR3 coding sequence is TGTGCCAGCAGCTTTCTAGCGCCTTCCTACAATGAGCAGTTCTTC. This encodes CASSFLAPSYNEQFF.

V is TRBV9 and J is TRBJ1-1; D may be TRBD1 (6 bases). Per germline, CDR1 SGDLS and CDR2 YYNGEE. This CDR3 is 14 amino acids long. The V end lost 0 bases, the J end lost 3 bases, and 9 bases lay between the germline ends. CDR3 in amino acids: CASSVEGGYTEAFF. CDR3 sequence (DNA): TGTGCCAGCAGCGTAGAAGGGGGGTACACTGAAGCTTTCTTT.

This clonotype has a count of ten or more. The chain employs TRBV5-6 and TRBJ2-1; 8 nucleotides line up with TRBD1. The junction had 11 bases not matched to a gene; V was cut back by 4 bases and J by 5 bases. CDR1 SGHDT and CDR2 YYEEEE come from the germline V gene. The CDR3 length is 16 residues. The CDR3 protein is CASSRAGQGDHNEQFF. Written as DNA, the CDR3 is TGTGCCAGCAGCCGAGCCGGACAGGGTGACCACAATGAGCAGTTCTTC.

Of note for this clonotype: Being one base from a much bigger clone, this may be a read error. The rearrangement joins TRBV12-3 or TRBV12-4 to TRBJ2-5, with D possibly being TRBD2 (6 bases). V lost 5 bases and J lost 4, with 17 bases in between. The CDR3 spans 15 residues. This chain's CDR3 is CASSPARLEGETQYF. The CDR3 region has the DNA TGTGCCAGCAGTCCTGCTCGACTAGAGGGAGAGACCCAGTACTTC.

This clonotype has ten or more counts. The chain combines TRBV4-3 with TRBJ2-1; TRBD2 aligns across 13 bases. CDR3 size: 19 residues. Germline assignment: CDR1 LGHNA and CDR2 YSLEER. V lost 3 bases to trimming and J lost 9 bases; unmatched junction nucleotides: 17. CDR3 sequence (DNA): TGCGCCAGCAGCCAGGAGACCGTACTCGGGACTAGCGGGAAGGGTGAGCAGTTCTTC. This gives the protein CASSQETVLGTSGKGEQFF.

About this clonotype itself: One end of the junction fails to match germline, which may point to a read error. The chain joins TRBV27 to TRBJ2-7; D is ambiguous. The CDR3 spans 13 residues. The germline V gene has CDR1 MNHEY and CDR2 SMNVEV (reference sequence). Here the CDR3 reads CASSLLGSYEPYF. The CDR3 nucleotides read TGTGCCAGCAGTTTATTAGGTTCCTACGAGCCGTACTTC.

This clonotype was detected ten times or more. This rearrangement joins TRBV4-3 to TRBJ2-3; D may be TRBD2 (5 bases). The CDR3 length is 16 residues. Per the germline V gene, CDR1 is LGHNA and CDR2 is YSLEER. Trimming stripped 0 bases from V and 4 bases from J, with 14 bases between. This chain's CDR3 is CASSQDLSGWADTQYF. CDR3 coding DNA: TGCGCCAGCAGCCAAGATCTGAGCGGCTGGGCAGATACGCAGTATTTT.

This clonotype appeared many times. One junction end does not reproduce the germline sequence, and a read error may be involved. The rearrangement joins TRBV19 to TRBJ2-6; D gene unclear. CDR1 is LNHDA, CDR2 SQIVND, per germline (reference sequence). The CDR3 runs 14 residues. CDR3 in DNA: TGCGCCAGCAGCCTGTACTCTGGGGCCAACGTCCTGACTTTC. Protein sequence: CASSLYSGANVLTF.